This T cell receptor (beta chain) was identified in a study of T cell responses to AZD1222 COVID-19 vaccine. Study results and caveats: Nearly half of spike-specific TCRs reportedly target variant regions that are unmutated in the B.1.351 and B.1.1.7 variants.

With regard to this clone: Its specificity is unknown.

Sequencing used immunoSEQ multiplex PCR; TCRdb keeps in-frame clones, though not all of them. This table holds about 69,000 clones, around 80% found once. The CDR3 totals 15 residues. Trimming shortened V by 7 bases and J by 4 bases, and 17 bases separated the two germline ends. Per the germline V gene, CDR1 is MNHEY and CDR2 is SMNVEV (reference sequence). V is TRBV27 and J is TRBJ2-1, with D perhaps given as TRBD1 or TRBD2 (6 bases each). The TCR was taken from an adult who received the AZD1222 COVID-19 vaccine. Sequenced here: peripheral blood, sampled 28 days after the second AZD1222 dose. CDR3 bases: TGTGCCAGCACTCTGAGGGGGGCCCAATACAATGAGCAGTTCTTC. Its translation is CASTLRGAQYNEQFF.